One sample yielded the 2 T cell receptor beta chains listed below, sequenced in a study of cytomegalovirus exposure and HLA in healthy donors. The study ran its PCR with 60 Vbeta and 13 Jbeta primers. Repertoires were generated with immunoSEQ multiplex PCR, while TCRdb's copy carries only in-frame clones and drops some. Among some 130,000 clones, around 75% were seen once, and the ten largest hold over 3%. The material sequenced was PBMCs. These receptors all stem from a female donor in good health and CMV-seronegative.

The CDR3 reads CASSLLSVTDTQYF. CDR3 DNA sequence: TGTGCCAGCAGCTTGCTTAGCGTCACAGATACGCAGTATTTT. V gene TRBV5-4 combines with J gene TRBJ2-3, with D possibly being TRBD2 (5 bases). In germline, CDR1 is SGHNT, CDR2 YYREEE (reference sequence). There are 14 residues in the CDR3. Trimming stripped 1 base from V and 2 bases from J, with 8 bases between.

This clone was observed a few times. The rearrangement links TRBV29-1 to TRBJ1-1; possibly TRBD1 for D (6 bases). The CDR3 is 14 amino acids. Trimming stripped 0 bases from V and 5 bases from J, with 13 bases between. Germline CDR1 SQVTM, CDR2 ANQGSEA. The CDR3 spells CSVEDQGRGTEAFF. Written as DNA, the CDR3 is TGCAGCGTTGAAGATCAAGGGAGGGGGACTGAAGCTTTCTTT.